These 10 T cell receptor beta chains came from one sample sequenced in a study of blood T cells in healthy people across ages. Next came a second PCR, run for roughly 7 to 12 cycles, which used a sample-barcoded 5' primer along with a J-beta primer mix. Using its own MiXCR run on the 5' RACE reads, TCRdb lists one record per CDR3 protein. The sample shows some 1.1 million distinct CDR3 sequences, around two fifths of them seen only once. The specimen sequenced was blood. The receptors were gathered from a man younger than 35 in good health.

This clonotype has only a few counts. A read error may explain this, as a much larger clone is one base away. The V gene is TRBV5-1, the J gene TRBJ2-7; TRBD2 is a possible D gene (5 bases). Germline loops: CDR1 SGHRS, CDR2 YFSETQ. V lost 0 bases, J lost 7 bases, and 8 bases lay in between. The CDR3 runs 12 residues. The CDR3 DNA follows: TGCGCCAGCAGCTTGGGCAGACTAGAGCAGTACTTC. Protein sequence: CASSLGRLEQYF.

The chain uses TRBV5-1 and TRBJ2-7; the match to TRBD1 covers 8 bases. CDR1 is SGHRS and CDR2 is YFSETQ in the germline V gene. This CDR3 has 14 residues. V was pared by 2 bases and J by 5 bases, with 6 bases of the junction left unmatched. This CDR3 reads CASSFSGGLDEQYF. DNA of the CDR3: TGCGCCAGCAGCTTTTCAGGGGGCCTTGACGAGCAGTACTTC. Based on the CDR3 plus reference TRBV5-1 and TRBJ2-7, the full variable domain is KAGVTQTPRYLIKTRGQQVTLSCSPISGHRSVSWYQQTPGQGLQFLFEYFSETQRNKGNFPGRFSGRQFSNSRSEMNVSTLELGDSALYLCASSFSGGLDEQYFGPGTRLTVT.

The chain joins TRBV20-1 to TRBJ2-5, with D possibly matching TRBD1 (6 bases). The J call is in doubt because the DNA end fits TRBJ2-7 better. From germline, CDR1 is DFQATT and CDR2 SNEGSKA (reference sequence). The CDR3 loop spans 13 amino acids. The DNA of the CDR3 is TGCAGTGCTAGTGCAGGGGAAGTCTACGAGCAGTACTTC. Translation gives CSASAGEVYEQYF.

This chain joins TRBV10-3 and TRBJ2-1; TRBD2 is a possible D gene (7 bases). CDR1 and CDR2 (germline): ENHRY, SYGVKD. V gave up 7 bases and J gave up 8 bases, with 21 bases separating them. This CDR3 region has 15 residues. CDR3 nucleotide sequence: TGTGCCATCACCGACGGGGGAGGGGGTTTGGATGAGCAGTTCTTC. Translating it yields CAITDGGGGLDEQFF.

The chain combines TRBV7-9 with TRBJ1-5; D not certain. V gave up 5 bases and J gave up 3 bases, with 11 bases separating them. The CDR3 spans 14 residues. CDR1 is SEHNR, CDR2 FQNEAQ, per germline (reference sequence). The DNA of the CDR3 is TGTGCCAGCAGCCAAGACATTATCAATCAGCCCCAGCATTTT. Amino acids: CASSQDIINQPQHF.

The gene calls are TRBV2 and TRBJ1-1; D remains unclear. V lost 2 bases to trimming and J lost 8 bases, with 12 bases between them. The CDR3 extends over 13 amino acids. Germline lookup yields CDR1 SNHLY and CDR2 FYNNEI. CDR3 nucleotides: TGTGCCAGCAGTGAACTGGGCCCGCGGGAAGCTTTCTTT. It codes for CASSELGPREAFF.

V and J are TRBV2 and TRBJ1-2; 7 bases agree with TRBD1. J was trimmed by 6 bases and V by 6 bases; bases with no gene match: 4. The CDR3 is 12 amino acids. Looked up from germline, CDR1 is SNHLY and CDR2 is FYNNEI. This chain's CDR3 is CASREGADGYTF. The CDR3 DNA is TGTGCCAGCAGGGAGGGGGCAGATGGCTACACCTTC.

This clonotype was observed a handful of times. The V gene is TRBV7-8, the J gene TRBJ2-7; the D gene is possibly TRBD2 (5 bases). Trimming took 5 bases from V and 3 from J, leaving 14 bases between them. Germline-derived CDR1 and CDR2 are SGHVS and FQNEAQ. The CDR3 covers 14 residues. The CDR3 loop is CASSHLARNYEQYF. The CDR3 bases are TGTGCCAGCAGCCACCTAGCCCGGAACTACGAGCAGTACTTC.

The chain is built from TRBV20-1 and TRBJ2-5, with 7 nucleotides matching TRBD1. Germline CDR1 DFQATT, CDR2 SNEGSKA (reference sequence). This CDR3 region has 16 residues. Trimming removed 1 base from V and 0 bases from J; junction bases left unmatched: 8. The chain's CDR3 is CSARGVPGQYQETQYF. Written as DNA, the CDR3 is TGCAGTGCTAGAGGAGTCCCGGGACAGTACCAAGAGACCCAGTACTTC.

This clonotype was seen only a few times. This chain uses TRBV14 with TRBJ1-6, with D possibly matching TRBD1 (6 bases). Germline V lookup: CDR1 SGHDN, CDR2 FVKESK. This CDR3 has 14 amino acids. V was cut by 2 bases and J by 9 bases, with 11 bases left in between. CDR3 sequence reads: CASSQLQGLSPLHF. In DNA form, the CDR3 reads TGTGCCAGCAGCCAATTGCAGGGGCTTTCACCCCTCCACTTT. The whole variable domain, filled in from reference TRBV14 and TRBJ1-6, reads EAGVTQFPSHSVIEKGQTVTLRCDPISGHDNLYWYRRVMGKEIKFLLHFVKESKQDESGMPNNRFLAERTGGTYSTLKVQPAELEDSGVYFCASSQLQGLSPLHFGNGTRLTVT.